The 21 T cell receptor beta chains reported below all come from one sample, sequenced in a study of blood T cell repertoires in COVID-19. The method was immunoSEQ multiplex PCR; TCRdb's version includes in-frame clones alone and lacks a portion of them. The sample lists hundreds of thousands of clones; 85% were seen once. The material sequenced was PBMCs or T cells enriched from blood (not recorded which). The receptors were gathered from a woman aged 50 to 65 who had recovered from COVID-19.

The chain joins TRBV4-1 to TRBJ2-1; 9 bases map to TRBD2. The CDR3 sequence is 18 residues long. Germline CDR1 reads MGHRA; CDR2 reads YSYEKL. J gave up 2 bases and V 3 bases, and 11 bases lay outside the gene matches. The CDR3 reads CASSHPTLAGRTYNEQFF. As DNA, the CDR3 is TGCGCCAGCAGCCACCCAACTCTAGCGGGAAGAACCTACAATGAGCAGTTCTTC.

This chain links TRBV27 with TRBJ2-1, with 8 nucleotides matching TRBD2. This CDR3 is 14 amino acids long. Germline V gene data show CDR1 as MNHEY and CDR2 as SMNVEV (reference sequence). With V trimmed by 6 bases and J by 9 bases, 10 bases remained unmatched. The CDR3 DNA follows: TGTGCCAGCAGCCCCGGGACTAGTGTCGGTGAGCAGTTCTTC. As protein: CASSPGTSVGEQFF.

The chain carries TRBV19 and TRBJ1-6, with 8 bases that match TRBD1. V trimming: 3 bases; J trimming: 7 bases; junction bases outside the gene matches: 5. This CDR3 has 15 residues. Germline CDR1 reads LNHDA; CDR2 reads SQIVND (reference sequence). CDR3 in DNA: TGTGCCAGTAGTATTGACAGGGGAGGGAATTCACCCCTCCACTTT. This sequence encodes CASSIDRGGNSPLHF.

The chain recombines TRBV27 with TRBJ2-7; 12 bases map to TRBD2. CDR1 is MNHEY, CDR2 SMNVEV, per germline (reference sequence). The CDR3 has 14 amino acids. Unmatched junction bases numbered 1, after V lost 5 bases and J lost 2 bases. The CDR3 region is CASSRTSGTYEQYF. The CDR3 DNA follows: TGTGCCAGCAGTCGGACTAGCGGGACCTACGAGCAGTACTTC.

This clone appeared many times. This chain connects TRBV7-8 to TRBJ1-4, with TRBD1 as a possible D gene (5 bases). V was trimmed by 1 base and J by 10 bases, leaving 16 bases between them. Germline V lookup: CDR1 SGHVS, CDR2 FQNEAQ. The CDR3 has 15 residues. CDR3 region: CASSLVAGSVGKLFF. CDR3 coding DNA: TGTGCCAGCAGCTTAGTGGCAGGGTCCGTCGGAAAACTGTTTTTT.

The chain uses TRBV19 and TRBJ2-3; the D is unclear. V was trimmed by 5 bases and J by 0 bases, leaving 12 bases between them. Germline V gene sequence: CDR1 LNHDA, CDR2 SQIVND (reference sequence). This CDR3 is built from 15 residues. The CDR3 sequence: CASSRTPTSTDTQYF. The DNA of the CDR3 is TGTGCCAGTAGTCGCACGCCTACTAGCACAGATACGCAGTATTTT.

The chain uses TRBV6-6 and TRBJ1-5, with 8 bases lining up with TRBD1. This CDR3 has 13 amino acids. The V segment lost 2 bases and the J segment 7 bases; nucleotides outside the gene matches: 1. Germline V gives CDR1 MNHNY, CDR2 SVGAGI (reference sequence). DNA of the CDR3: TGTGCCAGCAGTTACGGACAGGGACAGCCCCAGCATTTT. Translating it yields CASSYGQGQPQHF.

This clone has a handful of counts. The gene calls are TRBV25-1 and TRBJ2-3; D is perhaps TRBD2 (6 bases). Germline loops: CDR1 MGHDK, CDR2 SYGVNS. V was shortened by 6 bases and J by 3 bases, with 10 bases between the two germline ends. The CDR3 runs to 13 residues. The CDR3 protein is CASSEGLTDTQYF. CDR3 coding DNA: TGTGCCAGCAGCGAGGGACTGACAGATACGCAGTATTTT.

This clone was observed a single time. CDR3 sequence: CASSREGQNYEQYF. In DNA form, the CDR3 reads TGTGCCAGCTCACGGGAGGGACAAAACTACGAGCAGTACTTC. The J gene is TRBJ2-7, the V gene TRBV18, with D tentatively TRBD2 (7 bases). With 4 bases removed from V and 3 bases from J, the gap between germline ends came to 13 bases. The CDR3 consists of 14 residues. Per germline, CDR1 KGHSH and CDR2 LQKENI. The complete variable domain, with remaining parts taken from reference TRBV18 and TRBJ2-7, reads NAGVMQNPRHLVRRRGQEARLRCSPMKGHSHVYWYRQLPEEGLKFMVYLQKENIIDESGMPKERFSAEFPKEGPSILRIQQVVRGDSAAYFCASSREGQNYEQYFGPGTRLTVT.

This chain uses TRBV6-1 with TRBJ2-3; D possibly corresponds to TRBD2 (5 bases). The CDR3 is 15 amino acids. Between the trimmed V and J ends, which lost 2 bases and 7 bases, there was a span of 16 bases. Germline CDR1 MNHNS, CDR2 SASEGT. DNA for the CDR3: TGTGCCAGCAGTGAACTCCTAGCTCCAGCCCATACGCAGTATTTT. Translated, it gives CASSELLAPAHTQYF.

This clone was observed a handful of times. The chain recombines TRBV27 with TRBJ2-2, with 9 bases that match TRBD1. The V and J ends lost 4 bases and 3 bases, in that order; junction bases with no gene match: 9. The germline V gene encodes CDR1 MNHEY and CDR2 SMNVEV (reference sequence). CDR3 size: 17 residues. The CDR3 loop reads CASSWGNRGRDTGELFF. The CDR3 DNA is TGTGCCAGCAGTTGGGGAAACAGGGGGCGAGACACCGGGGAGCTGTTTTTT.

In its sample, this clone was seen a few times. Other DNA sequences within the sample encode an identical CDR3. The rearrangement joins TRBV27 to TRBJ1-5; the D is unclear. Trimming left V 0 bases short and J 4 bases short, with 4 bases between. CDR1 and CDR2 (germline): MNHEY, SMNVEV (reference sequence). The CDR3 loop spans 13 amino acids. DNA of the CDR3: TGTGCCAGCAGTTTATCGCAGAATCAGCCCCAGCATTTT. Translating gives CASSLSQNQPQHF.

This clone has just one count. The chain employs TRBV6-6 and TRBJ2-3; 11 bases agree with TRBD2. The V gene end was trimmed by 6 bases and the J gene end by 5 bases; junction bases not matched to a gene: 7. The CDR3 consists of 15 residues. CDR1 is MNHNY, CDR2 SVGAGI, per germline (reference sequence). CDR3 sequence reads: CASRRSGGAVDTQYF. Written as DNA, the CDR3 is TGTGCCAGCAGACGTAGCGGGGGGGCCGTAGATACGCAGTATTTT.

This clone was found a few times. This chain links TRBV19 with TRBJ2-5; 9 bases are a match to TRBD1. Trimming cost V 3 bases and J 6 bases; bases outside gene matches: 5. The CDR3 contains 14 residues. Germline values: CDR1 LNHDA, CDR2 SQIVND (reference sequence). The chain's CDR3 is CASSIQGQGKTQYF. CDR3 nucleotide sequence: TGTGCCAGTAGTATCCAGGGACAGGGAAAGACCCAGTACTTC. Full variable domain (outside the CDR3, taken from reference TRBV19 and TRBJ2-5): DGGITQSPKYLFRKEGQNVTLSCEQNLNHDAMYWYRQDPGQGLRLIYYSQIVNDFQKGDIAEGYSVSREKKESFPLTVTSAQKNPTAFYLCASSIQGQGKTQYFGPGTRLLVL.

This chain uses TRBV2 with TRBJ1-1; D is unclear. V was pared by 4 bases and J by 5 bases, with 8 bases between. The CDR3 spans 12 residues. The V gene's germline CDR1 is SNHLY and CDR2 FYNNEI. CDR3 nucleotides: TGTGCCAGCAGTGGGGCAGGAACTGAAGCTTTCTTT. This encodes CASSGAGTEAFF.

This chain joins TRBV12-3 or TRBV12-4 and TRBJ2-5, with a possible D match to TRBD2 (6 bases). The CDR3 covers 13 residues. Trimming shortened V by 7 bases and J by 5 bases, and 14 bases separated the two germline ends. The CDR3 here is CASTRGSLETQYF. CDR3 in DNA: TGTGCCAGCACCCGGGGGAGCTTGGAGACCCAGTACTTC.

The V and J genes are TRBV27 and TRBJ1-1; D is perhaps TRBD1 (5 bases). Germline V gene lookup returns CDR1 MNHEY and CDR2 SMNVEV (reference sequence). The CDR3 is made up of 15 amino acids. Between the trimmed V and J ends, which lost 5 bases and 1 base, there was a span of 14 bases. The CDR3: CASSAGYRPNTEAFF. The CDR3 DNA reads TGTGCCAGCAGTGCGGGATACAGGCCGAACACTGAAGCTTTCTTT.

V gene TRBV2 combines with J gene TRBJ2-1; 8 bases align to TRBD2. This CDR3 contains 17 residues. Germline trimming cut 6 bases from V and 4 bases from J; bases unmatched to any gene: 14. CDR1 and CDR2 (germline): SNHLY, FYNNEI. CDR3 bases: TGTGCCAGCAGCAGGCTGGTACTAGCGGCGGATTACAATGAGCAGTTCTTC. Its protein is CASSRLVLAADYNEQFF.

The chain has TRBV5-1 and TRBJ2-1, with D unresolved. The CDR3 sequence is 14 residues long. CDR1 is SGHRS and CDR2 is YFSETQ in the germline V gene. The V end was cut by 0 bases, the J end by 6 bases, with 10 bases between. CDR3 coding DNA: TGCGCCAGCAGCTTGGGGTCGCGAGGCAATGAGCAGTTCTTC. This gives the protein CASSLGSRGNEQFF. Combining the CDR3 with reference TRBV5-1 and TRBJ2-1 gives the whole variable domain KAGVTQTPRYLIKTRGQQVTLSCSPISGHRSVSWYQQTPGQGLQFLFEYFSETQRNKGNFPGRFSGRQFSNSRSEMNVSTLELGDSALYLCASSLGSRGNEQFFGPGTRLTVL.

The V call is TRBV5-4, the J call TRBJ2-2; no clear D. Between the trimmed V and J ends, which lost 7 bases and 6 bases, there was a span of 10 bases. Germline CDR1 reads SGHNT; CDR2 reads YYREEE (reference sequence). The CDR3 spans 12 residues. The CDR3 region has the DNA TGTGCCAGCGGATGGAGAGCCGGGGAGCTGTTTTTT. Translation gives CASGWRAGELFF.

This clone was observed a single time. This chain joins TRBV7-2 and TRBJ2-7, with TRBD2 matching 7 bases. Germline lookup yields CDR1 SGHTA and CDR2 FQGNSA. V was pared by 2 bases and J by 8 bases, with 15 bases of the junction left unmatched. CDR3 size: 16 residues. The CDR3 loop reads CASSLTIGGSPTKQYF. CDR3 in DNA: TGTGCCAGCAGCTTAACGATCGGCGGGAGCCCTACGAAGCAGTACTTC.